This T cell receptor (beta chain) came from a study of blood T cell repertoires in COVID-19. Across the whole study: The analysed material was cDNA or gDNA that came from T cells, B-cell-depleted T cells, or PBMCs.

Individuals aged about 18 to 89 years were recruited from 24 US areas. Participants were placed into cohorts based on the clinical history they reported. In the study's own analysis: Estimates of nucleated cell counts were drawn from the amplification of reference gene primers. Sequencing used immunoSEQ multiplex PCR; TCRdb keeps in-frame clones, though not all of them. Clonal size and the V and J genes are those of that table, whereas D and trimming came from the DNA. The table shows fewer than 200,000 clones, with almost 80% occurring only once. Germline trimming cut 1 base from V and 1 base from J; bases unmatched to any gene: 2. Germline CDR1 and CDR2: SGHAT and FQNNGV. There are 16 residues in the CDR3.

This TCR was sampled from a woman aged 45 to 65 who had recovered from COVID-19. The rearrangement links TRBV11-2 to TRBJ2-5; 11 positions match TRBD2. What was sequenced was PBMCs or T cells enriched from blood (not recorded which). DNA of the CDR3: TGTGCCAGCAGCTTAGGGGGACTAGCGGCCCAAGAGACCCAGTACTTC. It encodes CASSLGGLAAQETQYF.